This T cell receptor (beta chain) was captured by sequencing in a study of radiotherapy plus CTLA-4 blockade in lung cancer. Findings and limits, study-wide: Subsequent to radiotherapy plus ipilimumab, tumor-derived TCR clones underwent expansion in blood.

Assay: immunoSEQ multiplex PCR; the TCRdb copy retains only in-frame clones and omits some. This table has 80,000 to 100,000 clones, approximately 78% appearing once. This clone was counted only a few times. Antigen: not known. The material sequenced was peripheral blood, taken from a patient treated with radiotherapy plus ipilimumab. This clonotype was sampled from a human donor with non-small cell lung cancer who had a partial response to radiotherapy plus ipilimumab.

The CDR3 DNA reads as TGTGCCAGTAGTATTCAACAGGGTAATGAAAAACTGTTTTTT. Its protein product is CASSIQQGNEKLFF. The genes are TRBV19 and TRBJ1-4; a weak D match, TRBD1 (6 bases). The germline CDR1 and CDR2 sequences are LNHDA and SQIVND (reference sequence). CDR3 size: 14 residues. Trimming took off 3 bases at V and 4 bases at J, with 9 bases between the two ends.